The 18 T cell receptor beta chains below were found in one sample sequenced in a study of CD8 T cells in ankylosing spondylitis. One entry per CDR3 protein results from TCRdb running MiXCR on the 5' RACE reads. Here the sample spans about 140,000 distinct CDR3 sequences, approximately 9.2% being singletons. Sequencing was performed on synovial fluid, either unsorted or a sorted T cell fraction (not recorded which). These receptors were obtained from a male donor with ankylosing spondylitis.

The chain employs TRBV29-1 and TRBJ2-7; TRBD1 aligns across 8 bases. From germline, CDR1 is SQVTM and CDR2 ANQGSEA. This CDR3 has 14 amino acids. V lost 4 bases, J lost 6 bases, and 11 bases stayed unmatched. The CDR3 DNA sequence: TGCAGCGTTGTGAGGGGGGCAGGGGGCGGCGAGCAGTACTTC. Protein: CSVVRGAGGGEQYF.

This clonotype was counted ten times or more. The rearrangement joins TRBV2 to TRBJ2-7; 7 bases fit TRBD2. The V gene's germline CDR1 is SNHLY and CDR2 FYNNEI. This CDR3 spans 15 amino acids. Trimming removed 6 bases from V and 4 bases from J; junction bases left unmatched: 12. CDR3 DNA sequence: TGTGCCAGCAGCAAGGGAGGGAGGGCTGCGTACGAGCAGTACTTC. Its protein is CASSKGGRAAYEQYF.

This clonotype was seen repeatedly, ten times or more. The J gene is TRBJ2-1, the V gene TRBV15; D gene ambiguous. Trimming pared 0 bases from V and 1 base from J, leaving 10 bases between. CDR1 is LNHNV, CDR2 YYDKDF, per germline (reference sequence). There are 16 residues in the CDR3. In DNA form, the CDR3 reads TGTGCCACCAGCAGAGATCCCCGACAATCCTACAATGAGCAGTTCTTC. Translation: CATSRDPRQSYNEQFF.

The chain combines TRBV6-5 with TRBJ1-2; the match to TRBD1 covers 9 bases. Germline V gene lookup returns CDR1 MNHEY and CDR2 SVGAGI. This CDR3 contains 12 residues. The ends lost 5 bases at V and 7 bases at J; junction bases unmatched: 2. The CDR3 nucleotides read TGTGCCAGCAGTAAACAGGGGGCTGGCTACACCTTC. Its protein product is CASSKQGAGYTF.

This clonotype was found a few times. The J gene is TRBJ2-7, the V gene TRBV11-3; D is possibly TRBD1 (6 bases). Germline CDR1 is SGHNT and CDR2 is YENEEA. Trimming cost V 5 bases and J 4 bases, with 12 bases left between them. The CDR3 runs 13 residues. The CDR3 bases are TGTGCCAGCAGCCCATCGGACAGTTACGAGCAGTACTTC. Protein product: CASSPSDSYEQYF.

This clonotype came up a few times. The chain is built from TRBV4-3 and TRBJ2-7, with 12 bases identical to TRBD2. From germline, CDR1 is LGHNA and CDR2 YSLEER. Trimming cost V 0 bases and J 4 bases; bases outside gene matches: 4. This CDR3 is built from 16 residues. This chain's CDR3 is CASSQDDTSGGYEQYF. CDR3 bases: TGCGCCAGCAGCCAAGATGATACTAGCGGGGGGTACGAGCAGTACTTC.

The V and J genes are TRBV18 and TRBJ1-5; no reliable D call. V gave up 8 bases and J gave up 0 bases, with 17 bases separating them. The CDR3 spans 16 residues. Germline V gives CDR1 KGHSH, CDR2 LQKENI. Here the CDR3 DNA reads TGTGCCAGCACCGACCGTCCGGGGTATAGCAATCAGCCCCAGCATTTT. Amino acid sequence: CASTDRPGYSNQPQHF.

This clonotype was picked up many times. The chain recombines TRBV20-1 with TRBJ2-2; the match to TRBD1 covers 7 bases. Trimming at V came to 3 bases and at J to 8 bases, leaving 9 bases not matched to a gene. The CDR3 consists of 14 residues. Germline CDR1 DFQATT, CDR2 SNEGSKA (reference sequence). The CDR3 loop is CSARRGGSTGELFF. CDR3 sequence (DNA): TGCAGTGCTAGGCGAGGGGGCTCAACGGGGGAGCTGTTTTTT.

This clonotype has a count of ten or more. V is TRBV12-3 or TRBV12-4 and J is TRBJ1-1; D is perhaps TRBD1 (5 bases). The CDR3 has 13 amino acids. Between the trimmed V and J ends, which lost 6 bases and 7 bases, there was a span of 15 bases. The CDR3 DNA reads as TGTGCCAGCAGAAGGATGGCCACAGGTGAAGCTTTCTTT. This sequence encodes CASRRMATGEAFF.

The sample holds many counts of this clonotype. The V call is TRBV3-1, the J call TRBJ1-2; D is possibly TRBD1 (5 bases). Germline CDR1 reads LGHDT; CDR2 reads YNNKEL (reference sequence). There are 13 residues in the CDR3. Trimming removed 2 bases at V and 4 bases at J, with 8 bases between. CDR3 sequence (DNA): TGTGCCAGCAGCCAACGACAGACCTATGGCTACACCTTC. Protein product: CASSQRQTYGYTF.

The V and J genes are TRBV5-1 and TRBJ2-7; D possibly uses TRBD1 or TRBD2 (5 bases each). The CDR3 has 15 amino acids. V lost 0 bases, J lost 4 bases, and 14 bases lay in between. Germline V gene data show CDR1 as SGHRS and CDR2 as YFSETQ. The CDR3 DNA follows: TGCGCCAGCAGCTTGGGGGGTTACGGGGCTTACGAGCAGTACTTC. Its translation is CASSLGGYGAYEQYF.

This clonotype was counted ten times or more. The rearrangement uses TRBV20-1 and TRBJ1-4, with TRBD1 as a possible D gene (5 bases). Germline CDR1 and CDR2: DFQATT and SNEGSKA (reference sequence). This CDR3 is 14 amino acids long. V lost 1 base to trimming and J lost 0 bases, with 6 bases between them. The CDR3 here is CSARGGATNEKLFF. CDR3 bases: TGCAGTGCTAGAGGGGGCGCAACTAATGAAAAACTGTTTTTT.

This clonotype was seen ten or more times. The genes are TRBV7-2 and TRBJ2-1, with TRBD2 as a possible D gene (6 bases). V dropped 3 bases and J dropped 0 bases, with 9 bases sitting between them. This CDR3 spans 15 amino acids. Germline V gives CDR1 SGHTA, CDR2 FQGNSA. The CDR3 sequence is CASSLEGSSYNEQFF. As DNA, the CDR3 is TGTGCCAGCAGCTTGGAGGGTAGCTCCTACAATGAGCAGTTCTTC.

In its sample, this clonotype was seen many times. V usage is TRBV7-6 and J usage is TRBJ2-3; weak D call: TRBD2 (5 bases). Trimming took off 10 bases at V and 5 bases at J, with 7 bases between the two ends. CDR3 size: 10 residues. Germline V gene sequence: CDR1 SGHVS, CDR2 FNYEAQ. In DNA form, the CDR3 reads TGTGCCACTGCGGGAGATACGCAGTATTTT. It translates to CATAGDTQYF.

In this sample, this clonotype turned up many times. The chain uses TRBV6-4 and TRBJ2-3; 9 bases agree with TRBD1. J gave up 2 bases and V 5 bases, and 5 bases lay outside the gene matches. Germline assignment: CDR1 MRHNA and CDR2 SNTAGT. The CDR3 extends over 15 amino acids. The CDR3 is CASSYRGRITDTQYF. CDR3 DNA sequence: TGTGCCAGCAGTTACAGGGGGCGGATCACAGATACGCAGTATTTT.

This clonotype has only a few counts. CDR3 sequence: CASSPPGLPEQYF. The CDR3 DNA reads as TGTGCCAGCTCACCTCCGGGACTCCCCGAGCAGTACTTC. The J gene is TRBJ2-7, the V gene TRBV18; D may be TRBD2 (6 bases). V lost 3 bases and J 6 bases, leaving 12 bases between the germline ends. From germline, CDR1 is KGHSH and CDR2 LQKENI. The CDR3 has 13 amino acids.

This clonotype occurred many times. V and J are TRBV2 and TRBJ1-4; D is perhaps TRBD1 (6 bases). V was trimmed by 6 bases and J by 9 bases, leaving 14 bases between them. CDR3 length: 13 residues. The germline V gene encodes CDR1 SNHLY and CDR2 FYNNEI. The CDR3 bases are TGTGCCAGCAGAGGCCCCCAGGGGAAAAAACTGTTTTTT. Translated: CASRGPQGKKLFF.

This rearrangement joins TRBV5-1 to TRBJ2-1, with TRBD1 matching over 7 bases. The CDR3 spans 14 residues. Germline V gene sequence: CDR1 SGHRS, CDR2 YFSETQ. V lost 4 bases and J lost 9; bases outside the gene matches: 10. The CDR3 region has the DNA TGCGCCAGCAGCCCGCCCCGACAGGGAAGTGAGCAGTTCTTC. Its translation is CASSPPRQGSEQFF.